This T cell receptor beta chain was identified during a study of cytomegalovirus exposure and HLA in healthy donors. PCR used 60 Vbeta primers and 13 Jbeta primers. Generated by immunoSEQ multiplex PCR, the TCRdb table keeps only in-frame clones and is missing some. The table includes roughly 240,000 clones, approximately 78% detected once. With V trimmed by 4 bases and J by 0 bases, 13 bases remained unmatched. Per germline, CDR1 SGDLS and CDR2 YYNGEE. This CDR3 is built from 19 residues. The receptor's source is a boy younger than 18 in good health and CMV-seronegative. Sequencing was carried out using PBMCs. The rearrangement links TRBV9 to TRBJ1-6, with TRBD1 matching over 7 bases. The CDR3 spells CASSPSGGQLSSYNSPLHF. The CDR3, as DNA: TGTGCCAGCAGCCCGAGCGGGGGACAGTTAAGCTCCTATAATTCACCCCTCCACTTT.